The present entry profiles one T cell receptor beta chain with its context. Its specificity is unknown. It was with unique molecular identifiers that the TCRbeta library was prepared. TCRdb independently ran MiXCR on the PCR reads; one entry per CDR3 protein. The table has under 750,000 distinct CDR3 sequences, roughly 24% seen once. The data belong to a study of T-cell reconstitution after alpha-beta-depleted transplantation in children. Study findings and constraints: Approximately two months post-transplant, alpha-beta T cells reportedly originated from several hundred expanded graft clones.

V was clipped by 2 bases and J by 2 bases, with 11 bases between them. The CDR3 sequence is 15 residues long. The receptor was isolated from a boy under three years old who had a stem cell transplant for acute myeloid leukemia, so the T cells may come from the graft donor. V gene TRBV12-3 or TRBV12-4 combines with J gene TRBJ2-3, with D unresolved. The material sequenced was PBMCs, mostly from graft donor cells, taken 360 days after TCRalphabeta/CD19-depleted stem cell transplant. The CDR3 DNA reads TGTGCCAGCAGTTTAATCCTCGAAATCACAGATACGCAGTATTTT. It encodes CASSLILEITDTQYF.